What follows is one T cell receptor beta chain and its context. Its antigen is currently unknown. J was trimmed by 3 bases and V by 6 bases; bases with no gene match: 8. This CDR3 spans 14 amino acids. Germline values: CDR1 DFQATT, CDR2 SNEGSKA (reference sequence). This sample was taken from a study of blood T cells in healthy people across ages. On the study more broadly: In model experiments, template switching was able to capture about one barcoded beta molecule for every two T cells that were present.

Study-wide points: Those diversity estimates obtained from one million T cells were thought to be underestimates.

Sample-barcoded 5' priming and a J-beta primer mix drove a second PCR of about 6 to 12 cycles. TCRdb independently ran MiXCR on the 5' RACE reads; one entry per CDR3 protein. The sample shows approximately 820,000 distinct CDR3 sequences, approximately 48% of them seen only once. This chain links TRBV20-1 with TRBJ2-3, with 8 bases identical to TRBD1. This TCR came from a man aged 60 to 69 in good health. The sequenced sample was blood. Written as DNA, the CDR3 is TGCAGTGCCGCCGGGACAGGACGAACAGATACGCAGTATTTT. Translation: CSAAGTGRTDTQYF.